These T cell receptor beta chains were read from a single sample in a study of post-analysis software for immune sequencing data. From the PCR reads, TCRdb called clonotypes with MiXCR, one entry per CDR3 protein. The table has around 400,000 distinct CDR3 sequences, around 37% seen once; the top ten hold around 15%. Sequencing was done on a sample of blood. These TCRs come from a girl under 18 with multiple sclerosis. Each CDR3 is given without its conserved first and last residue. Each record gives: V gene, J gene, CDR3 protein.

TRBV12-3/TRBV12-4,TRBJ1-4,ASTSFGYRRDEKLF
TRBV20-1,TRBJ2-2,SARPGTRGTGELF
TRBV5-4,TRBJ2-3,ASSLEAGYTDTQY
TRBV29-1,TRBJ1-1,SVGPGQRLNTEAF
TRBV28,TRBJ2-1,ASSRPGQGSNEQF
TRBV7-9,TRBJ1-6,ASSSAETGWDSPLH
TRBV9,TRBJ2-1,ATSCSRNEQF
TRBV2,TRBJ2-5,ASNPTSGGAYLRETQY
TRBV5-4,TRBJ1-1,ASSTTVDLTEAF
TRBV5-8,TRBJ1-4,ASSDAKRVREKLF
TRBV20-1,TRBJ1-2,SGGQPNYGYT
TRBV11-2,TRBJ1-1,ASSPSLTEAF
TRBV6-6,TRBJ2-7,ASTSRGATYEQY
TRBV29-1,TRBJ2-7,SVGGTVFYEQY
TRBV20-1,TRBJ2-4,SARGGFLAGDSGAKNIQY
TRBV20-1,TRBJ1-2,SAKGGVLYT
TRBV20-1,TRBJ1-2,SAGGDSVPYGYT
TRBV4-2,TRBJ2-7,ASSQPFGTSGARPTTYEQY
TRBV6-1,TRBJ2-5,ASSEWGSSGIQETQY
TRBV6-1,TRBJ2-1,ASSGQGRPNRSYNEQF
TRBV12-3/TRBV12-4,TRBJ2-1,ASRPTGGNNNEQF
TRBV6-5,TRBJ1-1,ASSHGGEGNTEAF
TRBV28,TRBJ2-1,ASSGGWGNNEQF